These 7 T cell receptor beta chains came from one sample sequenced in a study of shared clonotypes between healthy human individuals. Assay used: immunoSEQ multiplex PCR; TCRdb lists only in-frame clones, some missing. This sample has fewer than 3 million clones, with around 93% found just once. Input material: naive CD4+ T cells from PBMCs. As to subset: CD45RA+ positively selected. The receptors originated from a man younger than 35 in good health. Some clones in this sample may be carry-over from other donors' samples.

Here the CDR3 DNA reads TGTGCCAGCACGCGTGGCGGGCCTTACAATGAGCAGTTCTTC. Protein: CASTRGGPYNEQFF. The rearrangement uses TRBV28 and TRBJ2-1, with D possibly matching TRBD2 (5 bases). The CDR3 length is 14 residues. From germline, CDR1 is MDHEN and CDR2 SYDVKM. Trimming stripped 7 bases from V and 4 bases from J, with 14 bases between.

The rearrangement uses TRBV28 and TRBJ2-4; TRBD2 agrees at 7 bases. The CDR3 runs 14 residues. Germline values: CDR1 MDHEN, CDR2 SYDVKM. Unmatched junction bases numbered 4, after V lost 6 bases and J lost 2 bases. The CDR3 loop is CASSPGGTKNIQYF. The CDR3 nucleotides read TGTGCCAGCAGCCCGGGGGGAACCAAAAACATTCAGTACTTC.

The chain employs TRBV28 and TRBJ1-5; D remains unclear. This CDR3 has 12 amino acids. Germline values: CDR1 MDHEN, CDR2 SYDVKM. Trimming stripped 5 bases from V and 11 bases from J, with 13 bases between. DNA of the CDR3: TGTGCCAGCAGTCCCCTCGGTATGGCCCAGCATTTT. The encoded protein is CASSPLGMAQHF.

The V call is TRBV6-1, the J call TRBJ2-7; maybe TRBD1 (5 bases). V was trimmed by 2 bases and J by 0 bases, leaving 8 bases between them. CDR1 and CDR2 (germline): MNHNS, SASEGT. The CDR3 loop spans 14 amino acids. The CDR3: CASSEFDSSYEQYF. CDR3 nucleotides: TGTGCCAGCAGTGAATTCGACAGCTCCTACGAGCAGTACTTC.

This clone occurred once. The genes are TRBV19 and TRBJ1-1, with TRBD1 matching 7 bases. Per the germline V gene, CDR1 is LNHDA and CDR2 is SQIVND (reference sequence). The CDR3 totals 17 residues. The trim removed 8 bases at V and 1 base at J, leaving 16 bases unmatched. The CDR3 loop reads CASRGDPGTAPNTEAFF. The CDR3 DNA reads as TGTGCCAGTCGAGGAGATCCCGGGACAGCCCCGAACACTGAAGCTTTCTTT. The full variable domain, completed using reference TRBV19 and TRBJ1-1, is DGGITQSPKYLFRKEGQNVTLSCEQNLNHDAMYWYRQDPGQGLRLIYYSQIVNDFQKGDIAEGYSVSREKKESFPLTVTSAQKNPTAFYLCASRGDPGTAPNTEAFFGQGTRLTVV.

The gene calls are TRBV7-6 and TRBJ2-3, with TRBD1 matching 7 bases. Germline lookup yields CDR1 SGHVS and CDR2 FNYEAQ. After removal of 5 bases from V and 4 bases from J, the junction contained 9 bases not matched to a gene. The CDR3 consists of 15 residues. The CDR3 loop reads CASSPQGSRADTQYF. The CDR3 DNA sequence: TGTGCCAGCAGCCCACAGGGGTCTAGGGCAGATACGCAGTATTTT.

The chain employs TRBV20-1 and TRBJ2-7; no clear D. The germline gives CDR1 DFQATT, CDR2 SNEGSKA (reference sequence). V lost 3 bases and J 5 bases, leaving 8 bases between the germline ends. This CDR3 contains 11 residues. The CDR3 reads CSASKENEQYF. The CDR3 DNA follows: TGCAGTGCTAGTAAGGAAAACGAGCAGTACTTC.